The 8 T cell receptor beta chains below were found in one sample sequenced in a study of T cell responses to AZD1222 COVID-19 vaccine. Profiled with immunoSEQ multiplex PCR; TCRdb holds only in-frame clones, not every one. The sample holds around 100,000 clones, 75% to 95% seen once. Source: peripheral blood, taken on day 0 of AZD1222 vaccination. The receptors were gathered from an adult in good health.

The chain carries TRBV29-1 and TRBJ2-3; D gene ambiguous. The length of the CDR3 is 12 residues. Germline lookup yields CDR1 SQVTM and CDR2 ANQGSEA. The V end was cut by 4 bases, the J end by 3 bases, with 8 bases between. Here the CDR3 reads CSVVRATDTQYF. Written as DNA, the CDR3 is TGCAGCGTTGTAAGGGCGACAGATACGCAGTATTTT.

The chain carries TRBV2 and TRBJ1-5, with 7 bases lining up with TRBD1. The V and J ends lost 5 bases and 4 bases, in that order; junction bases with no gene match: 8. CDR3 length equals 15 residues. Germline CDR1 is SNHLY and CDR2 is FYNNEI. Written as DNA, the CDR3 is TGTGCCAGCAGTCCCTCCGGGACAGCTAATCAGCCCCAGCATTTT. This sequence encodes CASSPSGTANQPQHF.

The genes are TRBV9 and TRBJ1-6; a possible D gene is TRBD1 (5 bases). Trimming left V 4 bases short and J 0 bases short, with 26 bases between. The CDR3 covers 21 residues. Per germline, CDR1 SGDLS and CDR2 YYNGEE. CDR3 sequence: CASSLAVDGGGTSSYNSPLHF. Here the CDR3 DNA reads TGTGCCAGCAGCCTCGCCGTGGATGGGGGGGGGACGAGCTCCTATAATTCACCCCTCCACTTT.

The chain joins TRBV7-9 to TRBJ1-2; D is unclear. Between the trimmed V and J ends, which lost 5 bases and 2 bases, there was a span of 6 bases. Germline V lookup: CDR1 SEHNR, CDR2 FQNEAQ (reference sequence). The CDR3 consists of 12 residues. DNA for the CDR3: TGTGCCAGCAGCCTCGACAACTATGGCTACACCTTC. It is translated as CASSLDNYGYTF.

A word on this clone: Sequence at one end of the junction differs from germline and may be a read error. The chain combines TRBV7-9 with TRBJ2-7; 11 positions match TRBD2. The V gene's germline CDR1 is SEHNR and CDR2 FQNEAQ (reference sequence). This CDR3 is built from 12 residues. This chain's CDR3 is CASSLSTSGTIF. CDR3 DNA sequence: TGTGCCAGCAGCCTATCGACTAGCGGGACGATCTTC.

The J gene is TRBJ2-7, the V gene TRBV29-1; D unclear. V was pared by 7 bases and J by 1 base, with 8 bases between. CDR1 is SQVTM, CDR2 ANQGSEA, per germline. CDR3 size: 11 residues. The CDR3 reads CSALWSYEQYF. The CDR3 coding sequence is TGCAGCGCTCTGTGGTCCTACGAGCAGTACTTC.

The V gene is TRBV7-2, the J gene TRBJ1-1, with 9 positions matching TRBD1. V lost 5 bases to trimming and J lost 6 bases; unmatched junction nucleotides: 7. CDR1 and CDR2 (germline): SGHTA, FQGNSA. This CDR3 has 14 residues. The CDR3 protein is CASSRGQGRAEAFF. The CDR3 DNA sequence: TGTGCCAGCAGCCGTGGACAGGGGCGGGCTGAAGCTTTCTTT. The full variable domain, rest sourced from reference TRBV7-2 and TRBJ1-1, is GAGVSQSPSNKVTEKGKDVELRCDPISGHTALYWYRQSLGQGLEFLIYFQGNSAPDKSGLPSDRFSAERTGGSVSTLTIQRTQQEDSAVYLCASSRGQGRAEAFFGQGTRLTVV.

This clone is a singleton in its sample. The rearrangement uses TRBV6-5 and TRBJ2-1, with D maybe TRBD1 (6 bases). Trimming pared 0 bases from V and 5 bases from J, leaving 14 bases between. CDR1 is MNHEY and CDR2 is SVGAGI in the germline V gene. There are 16 residues in the CDR3. Written as DNA, the CDR3 is TGTGCCAGCAGTTACTCAACAGGGAAAGTACACAATGAGCAGTTCTTC. Translation gives CASSYSTGKVHNEQFF.